This T cell receptor (beta chain) emerged from a study of cytomegalovirus exposure and HLA in healthy donors. General study points: Previous analysis showed most TCR beta V segments were productive about 87% or about 30% of the time.

Note on this clone: No antigen is known for it.

PCR was performed using 60 Vbeta and 13 Jbeta primers. Clones were read by immunoSEQ multiplex PCR, and TCRdb kept only the in-frame ones, dropping some. The sample lists 100,000 to 150,000 clones, 65% to 80% occurring once. CDR3 size: 16 residues. V shed 3 bases, J shed 5 bases, and the junction held 10 bases outside the gene matches. Germline lookup yields CDR1 SGHNT and CDR2 YYREEE (reference sequence). This chain joins TRBV5-4 and TRBJ2-5; TRBD1 matches 10 bases. The specimen sequenced was PBMCs. This sequence originates from a woman aged 40-49 years in good health and CMV-seropositive. For the CDR3, the DNA is TGTGCCAGCAGCTACCGACAGGGGGCTATTGGGGAGACCCAGTACTTC. Amino acid sequence: CASSYRQGAIGETQYF.